The clone carrying this TCR beta chain was seen only a few times. Its antigen remains unknown. Germline V gene lookup returns CDR1 ENHRY and CDR2 SYGVKD. With V trimmed by 2 bases and J by 3 bases, 12 bases remained unmatched. The length of the CDR3 is 18 residues. MiXCR, run by TCRdb on the 5' RACE reads, gives a single entry per CDR3 protein. Of about 53,000 distinct CDR3 sequences listed, around 7% are singletons. The data stem from a study of T cells after yellow fever vaccination. Study-wide points: The presence of abundant clonotypes contaminating from the bulk population was possible in FACS-sorted repertoires.

The V gene is TRBV10-3, the J gene TRBJ2-5; TRBD1 aligns across 10 bases. Specimen: CD8+ T cells sorted from PBMCs, collected on the day of the first yellow fever vaccination. This receptor was identified in a man in his late teens or twenties who received the YFV17D yellow fever vaccine. CDR3 amino acids: CAISEPDSRTGGKETQYF. DNA of the CDR3: TGTGCCATCAGTGAGCCCGACTCAAGGACAGGGGGAAAAGAGACCCAGTACTTC.